The 21 T cell receptor beta chains reported below all come from one sample, sequenced in a study of T cells in women clearing cervical HPV infection. Only in-frame clones appear in the TCRdb table, and some are missing; sequencing was by immunoSEQ multiplex PCR. This specimen shows roughly 15,000 clones; the ten leading clones hold around 11%. Sequencing was done on a sample of blood buffy coat. These receptors originate from a woman between 18 and 70 years old with a cervical HPV16 infection that either progressed to CIN3+ or cleared (not recorded which).

As to this clone: The read ends 3 residues shy of where the CDR3 ends; the end is completed using the germline J gene. This sequence joins TRBV6-1 and TRBJ1-2, with 7 bases that match TRBD1. Looked up from germline, CDR1 is MNHNS and CDR2 is SASEGT. CDR3 size: 13 residues. The CDR3 DNA, read in part, is TGTGCCAGCAGTGTTACAGGGGCGGGAGGC. Translated: CASSVTGAGG. The complete CDR3 reads CASSVTGAGGYTF.

CDR3 loop: CASRDRGNSPLHF. The DNA read from the CDR3 is TGTGCCAGTAGGGACAGGGGTAATTCACCC. This chain links TRBV19 with TRBJ1-6; 9 nucleotides line up with TRBD1. The read ends 3 residues early relative to the CDR3; the germline J gene fills the gap. CDR1 and CDR2 from the germline V gene are LNHDA and SQIVND (reference sequence). The V and J ends lost 6 bases and 6 bases, in that order; junction bases with no gene match: 0. This CDR3 region has 13 residues.

In regard to this clone: The read is 3 residues too short to cover the CDR3 end, so that end is filled in from the germline J gene. The chain recombines TRBV12-3 or TRBV12-4 with TRBJ2-2, with 11 bases fitting TRBD2. This CDR3 has 15 residues. The J segment lost 8 bases and the V segment lost 7 bases, leaving 9 bases of the junction unmatched. Partial CDR3 DNA: TGTGCCAGCACCCCGACTAGCGGGGTAGTAGGGGAG. Amino acids: CASTPTSGVVGE. The whole CDR3 reads CASTPTSGVVGELFF.

CDR3 DNA, as far as it was read: TGCAGTGCTAGCGCGGGTTTCAGCACAGATACG. Translating gives CSASAGFSTDT. The full CDR3 is CSASAGFSTDTQYF. The V call is TRBV20-1, the J call TRBJ2-3; perhaps TRBD2 as D (5 bases). The DNA ends 3 residues before the CDR3 does, and the rest of the CDR3 is filled in from the germline J gene. There are 14 residues in the CDR3. V gave up 3 bases and J gave up 0 bases, with 10 bases separating them. Germline lookup yields CDR1 DFQATT and CDR2 SNEGSKA (reference sequence).

The CDR3 bases that were read are TGTGCCAGCAGCTCCCCGCAGGGTAGGGCAGATACG. Its translation is CASSSPQGRADT. The whole CDR3 is CASSSPQGRADTQYF. V usage is TRBV7-9 and J usage is TRBJ2-3; D is possibly TRBD1 (5 bases). The read ends 3 residues shy of where the CDR3 ends; the end is completed using the germline J gene. CDR3 length: 15 amino acids. Trimming took off 4 bases at V and 4 bases at J, with 15 bases between the two ends. CDR1 is SEHNR and CDR2 is FQNEAQ in the germline V gene (reference sequence).

A remark on this clone: The sequence runs out 3 residues before the end of the CDR3; the remainder is reconstructed from the germline J gene. The chain combines TRBV10-2 with TRBJ2-7, with 7 nucleotides matching TRBD1. Unmatched junction bases numbered 3, after V lost 0 bases and J lost 1 base. The CDR3 extends over 15 amino acids. Germline assignment: CDR1 WSHSY and CDR2 SAAADI. CDR3 DNA (partial): TGCGCCAGCAGTGAGTCAGGGGGCAGGTCCTACGAG. Protein: CASSESGGRSYE. From start to end, the CDR3 is CASSESGGRSYEQYF.

Concerning this clone: The read comes to an end 3 residues before the CDR3 does, leaving the germline J gene to fill in the end. The chain uses TRBV30 and TRBJ1-5; TRBD1 is a possible D gene (5 bases). The CDR3 is made up of 12 amino acids. Germline V gives CDR1 GTSNPN, CDR2 SVGIG (reference sequence). Trimming took off 4 bases at V and 6 bases at J, with 10 bases between the two ends. The covered CDR3 bases are TGTGCCTGGAACCAGGGAAGTCAGCCC. Amino acid sequence: CAWNQGSQP. The full CDR3 protein is CAWNQGSQPQHF. Based on the CDR3 plus reference TRBV30 and TRBJ1-5, the full variable domain is SQTIHQWPATLVQPVGSPLSLECTVEGTSNPNLYWYRQAAGRGLQLLFYSVGIGQISSEVPQNLSASRPQDRQFILSSKKLLLSDSGFYLCAWNQGSQPQHFGDGTRLSIL.

For this clone: The read gets to within 3 residues of the CDR3 end, and the germline J gene fills in the rest. The J gene is TRBJ2-5, the V gene TRBV5-8; D might be TRBD1 (6 bases). V was shortened by 2 bases and J by 7 bases, with 15 bases between the two germline ends. The CDR3 extends over 14 amino acids. Germline loops: CDR1 SGHTS, CDR2 YDEGEE. Incomplete CDR3 DNA: TGTGCCAGCAGCTTCCCAGGGGCCCGAGGGACC. Residues: CASSFPGARGT. The entire CDR3 is CASSFPGARGTQYF.

On this clone: The read stops 3 residues short of the end of the CDR3; the missing end is completed from the germline J gene. V and J are TRBV19 and TRBJ1-1; 7 bases fit TRBD1. Germline lookup yields CDR1 LNHDA and CDR2 SQIVND (reference sequence). V lost 7 bases to trimming and J lost 0 bases; unmatched junction nucleotides: 5. The CDR3 totals 14 residues. Partial CDR3 DNA: TGTGCCAGTATGGAGGGGGCGATGAACACTGAA. This gives the protein CASMEGAMNTE. The CDR3 in its entirety is CASMEGAMNTEAFF.

Notes on this clone: The sequenced fragment ends 3 residues before the CDR3 boundary, so the rest is inferred from the germline J gene. The chain uses TRBV2 and TRBJ2-5; 11 positions match TRBD2. Per germline, CDR1 SNHLY and CDR2 FYNNEI. After removal of 6 bases from V and 7 bases from J, the junction contained 10 bases not matched to a gene. This CDR3 is 15 amino acids long. The DNA read from the CDR3 is TGTGCCAGCAGAGGCGGACTAGCGGGTTATGGGACC. Amino acids: CASRGGLAGYGT. The whole CDR3 sequence is CASRGGLAGYGTQYF.

A remark on this clone: The CDR3 end lies 3 residues beyond the end of the read and is filled in from the germline J gene. The rearrangement joins TRBV19 to TRBJ1-3; the D is unclear. The CDR3 consists of 15 residues. V lost 3 bases and J lost 0, with 9 bases in between. Germline CDR1 reads LNHDA; CDR2 reads SQIVND (reference sequence). The CDR3 bases that were read are TGTGCCAGTAGTATTATGTCTTCCTCTGGAAACACC. Encoded protein: CASSIMSSSGNT. From start to end, the CDR3 is CASSIMSSSGNTIYF.

As to this clone: From the germline J gene comes the end of the CDR3, since the read stops 3 residues before it. V and J are TRBV19 and TRBJ2-2; D remains unclear. The V end lost 4 bases, the J end lost 8 bases, and 8 bases lay between the germline ends. Per the germline V gene, CDR1 is LNHDA and CDR2 is SQIVND (reference sequence). The CDR3 runs 12 residues. The CDR3 sequence is CASSKNTGELFF. The DNA read from the CDR3 is TGTGCCAGTAGTAAAAATACAGGGGAG.

To note about this clone: The read terminates 3 residues before the CDR3 end, so the remaining end is supplied by the germline J gene. V gene TRBV6-4 combines with J gene TRBJ2-3; TRBD2 agrees at 8 bases. After removal of 4 bases from V and 6 bases from J, the junction contained 12 bases not matched to a gene. Looked up from germline, CDR1 is MRHNA and CDR2 is SNTAGT. This CDR3 is built from 16 residues. The sequenced CDR3 bases are TGTGCCAGCAGTGTTCGACCAGCGGGAGTCCCCGATACG. Its translation is CASSVRPAGVPDT. The CDR3 in its entirety is CASSVRPAGVPDTQYF.

As concerns this clone: Read sequence stops 3 residues before the CDR3 end, and the germline J gene provides the missing end. The chain has TRBV20-1 and TRBJ2-5; 12 bases fit TRBD2. The germline V gene has CDR1 DFQATT and CDR2 SNEGSKA (reference sequence). Losses at the gene ends were 1 base for V and 4 bases for J; bases not matched to a gene: 1. The CDR3 contains 14 residues. Partial CDR3 DNA: TGCAGTGCTAGAGGACTAGCGGGAGTAGAGACC. The encoded protein is CSARGLAGVET. The complete CDR3 reads CSARGLAGVETQYF.

A word on this clone: Read sequence stops 3 residues before the CDR3 end, and the germline J gene provides the missing end. V and J are TRBV30 and TRBJ1-6, with 8 bases aligning to TRBD1. This CDR3 comprises 15 residues. With V trimmed by 0 bases and J by 7 bases, 5 bases remained unmatched. Germline V lookup: CDR1 GTSNPN, CDR2 SVGIG (reference sequence). CDR3 bases read: TGTGCCTGGAGTGTACAGGGGACAGGAAATTCACCC. Its translation: CAWSVQGTGNSP. The complete CDR3 protein is CAWSVQGTGNSPLHF.

As to this clone: The missing CDR3 end, 3 residues past where the read stops, is filled in from the germline J gene. The chain has TRBV20-1 and TRBJ1-5, with D possibly TRBD1 on 5 matching bases. Germline values: CDR1 DFQATT, CDR2 SNEGSKA (reference sequence). The CDR3 runs to 16 residues. The ends were cut back, 0 bases at V and 4 bases at J, with 16 bases in the middle. CDR3 in amino acids: CSARDRGAWGNQPQHF. The CDR3 DNA, read in part, is TGCAGTGCTAGAGATCGTGGGGCATGGGGTAATCAGCCC.

This clone is classed as medium-sized by frequency. The CDR3 end is not reached by the read, which stops 3 residues before it; the germline J gene fills it in. The V call is TRBV18, the J call TRBJ2-5, with D tentatively TRBD2 (5 bases). With 3 bases removed from V and 4 bases from J, the gap between germline ends came to 6 bases. There are 12 residues in the CDR3. Germline assignment: CDR1 KGHSH and CDR2 LQKENI. CDR3 DNA, as far as it was read: TGTGCCAGCTCACCTCGGGGAGAGACC. Translation gives CASSPRGET. The complete CDR3 reads CASSPRGETQYF.

Worth noting for this clone: The read terminates 3 residues before the CDR3 end, so the remaining end is supplied by the germline J gene. The chain carries TRBV20-1 and TRBJ2-2; tentatively, D is TRBD1 (6 bases). The V end was cut by 3 bases, the J end by 4 bases, with 18 bases between. Germline-derived CDR1 and CDR2 are DFQATT and SNEGSKA (reference sequence). This CDR3 spans 16 amino acids. The CDR3 loop is CSARGMGRGATGELFF. The DNA read from the CDR3 is TGCAGTGCTAGGGGGATGGGCAGGGGTGCCACCGGGGAG.

Notes on this clone: The read terminates 3 residues ahead of where the CDR3 ends, so the germline J gene completes it. The chain has TRBV29-1 and TRBJ2-1, with D possibly TRBD1 on 5 matching bases. Trimming took 2 bases from V and 0 from J, leaving 14 bases between them. CDR3 length equals 16 residues. The germline gives CDR1 SQVTM, CDR2 ANQGSEA. CDR3 loop: CSVESGAFSSYNEQFF. The CDR3 DNA, read in part, is TGCAGCGTTGAATCTGGGGCCTTCTCCTCCTACAATGAG.

This CDR3 reads CSARDGASGYNEQFF. The sequenced CDR3 bases are TGCAGTGCTAGAGATGGGGCTAGCGGTTACAATGAG. This sequence joins TRBV20-1 and TRBJ2-1; 7 bases are shared with TRBD2. Read data end 3 residues before the CDR3 end; the end is taken from the germline J gene. The germline V gene encodes CDR1 DFQATT and CDR2 SNEGSKA (reference sequence). There are 15 residues in the CDR3. Trimming cost V 0 bases and J 4 bases; bases outside gene matches: 6.

A remark on this clone: The sequence runs out 3 residues before the end of the CDR3; the remainder is reconstructed from the germline J gene. V is TRBV20-1 and J is TRBJ2-7; no clear D. Germline V CDR1 and CDR2: DFQATT, SNEGSKA (reference sequence). The CDR3 loop spans 15 amino acids. Trimming took 0 bases from V and 5 from J, leaving 17 bases between them. CDR3: CSAREPLGRINEQYF. The covered CDR3 bases are TGCAGTGCTAGAGAGCCCCTTGGGCGTATCAACGAG.